The rows below give T cell receptor beta chains drawn from one sample of a study of early T cells in non-severe SARS-CoV-2 infection. TCRdb used MiXCR to reprocess the 5' RACE reads, holding one entry per CDR3 protein. The sample lists approximately 45,000 distinct CDR3 sequences, less than 8.5% occurring once. Sequencing input: whole blood. Receptors originate from an adult who was a healthcare worker with PCR-confirmed SARS-CoV-2 infection or an uninfected control (not recorded which). Both conserved end residues are part of each CDR3. A D gene is named only where the DNA matches it firmly. Clone size is stated in some rows and not others, as once, few, many or a class when expanded.

V: TRBV3-1; length: 15; D: TRBD2; size: many; J: TRBJ2-1; CDR3: CASSPTSGDYNEQFF; DNA: TGTGCCAGCAGCCCGACTAGCGGGGACTACAATGAGCAGTTCTTC
V: TRBV11-2; length: 15; D: NA; size: NA; J: TRBJ2-1; CDR3: CASSGRGGAGNEQFF; DNA: TGTGCCAGCAGCGGCCGTGGCGGGGCGGGCAATGAGCAGTTCTTC
V: TRBV7-9; length: 14; D: NA; size: many; J: TRBJ1-5; CDR3: CASSSDRSNQPQHF; DNA: TGTGCCAGCAGCTCCGACCGTAGCAATCAGCCCCAGCATTTT
V: TRBV9; length: 15; D: NA; size: NA; J: TRBJ1-3; CDR3: CASSVGQGTGNTIYF; DNA: TGTGCCAGCAGCGTAGGTCAGGGAACTGGAAACACCATATATTTT
V: TRBV20-1; length: 14; D: NA; size: many; J: TRBJ2-3; CDR3: CSARVGASTDTQYF; DNA: TGCAGTGCTAGAGTCGGCGCTAGCACAGATACGCAGTATTTT
V: TRBV7-6; length: 16; D: TRBD1; size: few; J: TRBJ2-4; CDR3: CASSKGQGIAKNIQYF; DNA: TGTGCCAGCAGCAAGGGACAGGGGATAGCCAAAAACATTCAGTACTTC
V: TRBV9; length: 13; D: NA; size: NA; J: TRBJ2-7; CDR3: CASSPGLRDEQYF; DNA: TGTGCCAGCAGCCCGGGACTCAGGGACGAGCAGTACTTC
V: TRBV5-4; length: 14; D: NA; size: NA; J: TRBJ2-7; CDR3: CASSFRDGTYEQYF; DNA: TGTGCCAGCAGCTTCCGGGACGGAACCTACGAGCAGTACTTC
V: TRBV3-1; length: 11; D: NA; size: NA; J: TRBJ2-1; CDR3: CASSRGDEQFF; DNA: TGTGCCAGCAGCCGAGGAGATGAGCAGTTCTTC
V: TRBV3-1; length: 13; D: TRBD1; size: NA; J: TRBJ1-1; CDR3: CASGTQLTGRAFF; DNA: TGTGCCAGCGGCACACAATTGACAGGGAGGGCTTTCTTT
V: TRBV11-2; length: 13; D: NA; size: many; J: TRBJ2-7; CDR3: CASSLVGPGEQYF; DNA: TGTGCCAGCAGCTTAGTAGGCCCCGGCGAGCAGTACTTC
V: TRBV12-3/TRBV12-4; length: 14; D: TRBD1; size: few; J: TRBJ1-5; CDR3: CASSLPGQGQPQHF; DNA: TGTGCCAGCAGTTTACCGGGACAGGGTCAGCCCCAGCATTTT
V: TRBV20-1; length: 15; D: NA; size: few; J: TRBJ1-6; CDR3: CSAREAGRPYSPLHF; DNA: TGCAGTGCTAGGGAGGCGGGGAGACCCTATTCACCCCTCCACTTT
V: TRBV6-1; length: 12; D: NA; size: many; J: TRBJ2-7; CDR3: CASSEAPPGQYF; DNA: TGTGCCAGCAGTGAAGCCCCCCCCGGGCAGTACTTC
V: TRBV2; length: 13; D: NA; size: many; J: TRBJ2-3; CDR3: CASIWQKTDTQYF; DNA: TGTGCCAGCATCTGGCAGAAAACAGATACGCAGTATTTT
V: TRBV4-3; length: 17; D: TRBD2; size: NA; J: TRBJ2-5; CDR3: CASSQDLPSGVQETQYF; DNA: TGCGCCAGCAGCCAAGATCTGCCTAGCGGGGTTCAAGAGACCCAGTACTTC
V: TRBV7-2; length: 15; D: TRBD1; size: many; J: TRBJ1-4; CDR3: CASSLEGTGAGKLFF; DNA: TGTGCCAGCAGCTTAGAAGGGACAGGGGCAGGAAAACTGTTTTTT
V: TRBV13; length: 13; D: NA; size: NA; J: TRBJ2-2; CDR3: CASSWESTGELFF; DNA: TGTGCCAGCAGTTGGGAATCCACCGGGGAGCTGTTTTTT
V: TRBV18; length: 16; D: TRBD1; size: few; J: TRBJ1-1; CDR3: CASSPGDRGMNTEAFF; DNA: TGTGCCAGCTCACCGGGGGACAGGGGTATGAACACTGAAGCTTTCTTT
V: TRBV5-6; length: 13; D: NA; size: many; J: TRBJ1-6; CDR3: CASSSGGATPLHF; DNA: TGTGCCAGCAGCTCCGGGGGGGCTACACCCCTCCACTTT
V: TRBV5-1; length: 14; D: NA; size: few; J: TRBJ1-6; CDR3: CASSPRGSDSPLHF; DNA: TGCGCCAGCAGCCCTAGGGGTTCCGATTCACCCCTCCACTTT
V: TRBV7-2; length: 16; D: TRBD2; size: many; J: TRBJ2-7; CDR3: CASSLESGSGPYEQYF; DNA: TGTGCCAGCAGCTTAGAGAGCGGGAGCGGTCCCTACGAGCAGTACTTC
V: TRBV12-3/TRBV12-4; length: 16; D: TRBD1; size: NA; J: TRBJ2-7; CDR3: CASSSQWTGRDYEQYF; DNA: TGTGCCAGCAGTTCCCAGTGGACAGGGAGAGACTACGAGCAGTACTTC
V: TRBV29-1; length: 14; D: TRBD1; size: NA; J: TRBJ2-2; CDR3: CSVDRDANTGELFF; DNA: TGCAGCGTCGACAGGGACGCGAACACCGGGGAGCTGTTTTTT
V: TRBV7-9; length: 14; D: TRBD1; size: many; J: TRBJ1-5; CDR3: CASSPGDRNQPQHF; DNA: TGTGCCAGCAGCCCAGGGGACAGAAATCAGCCCCAGCATTTT
V: TRBV6-2/TRBV6-3; length: 13; D: NA; size: NA; J: TRBJ1-2; CDR3: CASSPGRIYGYTF; DNA: TGTGCCAGCAGTCCCGGACGGATCTATGGCTACACCTTC
V: TRBV28; length: 13; D: NA; size: many; J: TRBJ1-5; CDR3: CASTLGEYQPQHF; DNA: TGTGCCAGCACCCTTGGAGAGTATCAGCCCCAGCATTTT
V: TRBV19; length: 15; D: TRBD1; size: many; J: TRBJ2-1; CDR3: CASSSVDRDSGEQFF; DNA: TGTGCCAGTAGTTCTGTGGACAGGGATTCTGGTGAGCAGTTCTTC
V: TRBV5-1; length: 13; D: NA; size: NA; J: TRBJ2-2; CDR3: CASSFLNTGELFF; DNA: TGCGCCAGCAGCTTCCTGAACACCGGGGAGCTGTTTTTT
V: TRBV4-2; length: 12; D: NA; size: NA; J: TRBJ2-2; CDR3: CASSPSTGELFF; DNA: TGTGCCAGCAGCCCTTCCACCGGGGAGCTGTTTTTT
V: TRBV6-2/TRBV6-3; length: 14; D: TRBD2; size: many; J: TRBJ2-5; CDR3: CASGISGEPETQYF; DNA: TGTGCCAGCGGTATTAGCGGGGAACCTGAGACCCAGTACTTC
V: TRBV11-2; length: 16; D: NA; size: NA; J: TRBJ2-2; CDR3: CASSLRGDSNTGELFF; DNA: TGTGCCAGCAGCTTACGCGGGGACTCGAACACCGGGGAGCTGTTTTTT
V: TRBV20-1; length: 14; D: NA; size: NA; J: TRBJ2-7; CDR3: CSARALEYQNEQYF; DNA: TGCAGTGCTAGAGCGCTAGAGTATCAGAACGAGCAGTACTTC
V: TRBV5-1; length: 13; D: NA; size: few; J: TRBJ1-1; CDR3: CATSLDGVTEAFF; DNA: TGCGCCACCTCACTAGATGGGGTTACTGAAGCTTTCTTT
V: TRBV12-3/TRBV12-4; length: 16; D: NA; size: many; J: TRBJ2-2; CDR3: CAILTFGGVNTGELFF; DNA: TGTGCCATCCTAACCTTCGGCGGTGTAAACACCGGGGAGCTGTTTTTT
V: TRBV7-8; length: 16; D: TRBD1; size: NA; J: TRBJ2-7; CDR3: CASSSAGQGAVGEQYF; DNA: TGTGCCAGCAGCTCCGCTGGACAGGGGGCAGTGGGCGAGCAGTACTTC
V: TRBV11-2; length: 14; D: NA; size: many; J: TRBJ2-2; CDR3: CASSLTVNTGELFF; DNA: TGTGCCAGCAGCCTGACAGTTAACACCGGGGAGCTGTTTTTT
V: TRBV3-1; length: 16; D: TRBD1; size: many; J: TRBJ2-1; CDR3: CASSQVVGQEAQGQFF; DNA: TGTGCCAGCAGCCAAGTAGTAGGACAGGAGGCCCAGGGGCAGTTCTTC
V: TRBV18; length: 13; D: TRBD1; size: many; J: TRBJ2-3; CDR3: CASSSDRVDTQYF; DNA: TGTGCCAGCTCCTCGGACAGGGTTGATACGCAGTATTTT
V: TRBV20-1; length: 14; D: NA; size: many; J: TRBJ2-1; CDR3: CSARDLRDYNEQFF; DNA: TGCAGTGCTAGAGATTTGCGGGACTACAATGAGCAGTTCTTC
V: TRBV20-1; length: 11; D: NA; size: medium-sized; J: TRBJ2-2; CDR3: CSAGGTGELFF; DNA: TGCAGTGCCGGGGGCACCGGGGAGCTGTTTTTT
V: TRBV3-2; length: 16; D: NA; size: many; J: TRBJ2-2; CDR3: CASSQEEAGVVGELFF; DNA: TGTGCCAGCAGCCAAGAGGAAGCGGGGGTTGTCGGGGAGCTGTTTTTT
V: TRBV7-3; length: 16; D: NA; size: many; J: TRBJ1-1; CDR3: CASSLIPLQGFTEAFF; DNA: TGTGCCAGCAGCTTAATTCCCCTACAGGGTTTCACTGAAGCTTTCTTT
V: TRBV19; length: 15; D: TRBD2; size: NA; J: TRBJ2-3; CDR3: CASKELAGSTDTQYF; DNA: TGTGCCAGTAAGGAACTAGCGGGATCCACAGATACGCAGTATTTT
V: TRBV6-5; length: 15; D: NA; size: NA; J: TRBJ1-1; CDR3: CASSYDSFRGTEAFF; DNA: TGTGCCAGCAGTTACGACTCCTTCAGGGGCACTGAAGCTTTCTTT
V: TRBV2; length: 13; D: TRBD1; size: few; J: TRBJ1-2; CDR3: CASSENRGGGYTF; DNA: TGTGCCAGCAGTGAAAACAGGGGCGGTGGCTACACCTTC